Presented here are 25 T cell receptor beta chains from one specimen sequenced in a study of T-cell memory formation after mild COVID-19. TCRdb re-called the 5' RACE reads with MiXCR, one entry per CDR3 protein. The repertoire holds 300,000 to 400,000 distinct CDR3 sequences, with under 15% as singletons. Input material: PBMCs or a T cell subset sorted from them (not recorded which). Receptor source: a man aged 18 to 30 who had mild COVID-19 (a few samples of this study predate the infection). Cell type and time point are not known.

The chain joins TRBV28 to TRBJ2-7; TRBD1 matches at 11 bases. The CDR3 spans 17 residues. The V and J ends lost 4 bases and 5 bases, in that order; junction bases with no gene match: 13. The germline CDR1 and CDR2 sequences are MDHEN and SYDVKM. CDR3 bases: TGTGCCAGCAGTTCGAATGAACTGGACAGGGGGCGGGACGAGCAGTACGTC. Protein product: CASSSNELDRGRDEQYV.

This clonotype has only a few counts. V and J are TRBV5-1 and TRBJ1-1; TRBD1 aligns across 9 bases. The germline V gene encodes CDR1 SGHRS and CDR2 YFSETQ. The length of the CDR3 is 16 residues. Germline trimming cut 4 bases from V and 1 base from J; bases unmatched to any gene: 8. The CDR3 sequence is CASSPGGTGRNTEAFF. The CDR3 nucleotides read TGCGCCAGCAGCCCTGGCGGGACAGGGAGGAACACTGAAGCTTTCTTT.

This clonotype was found a few times. The V call is TRBV29-1, the J call TRBJ2-3; 8 nucleotides agree with TRBD2. Germline trimming cut 7 bases from V and 1 base from J; bases unmatched to any gene: 7. The CDR3 runs 14 residues. Germline V lookup: CDR1 SQVTM, CDR2 ANQGSEA. Here the CDR3 reads CSARTSLGTDTQYF. The CDR3 nucleotides read TGCAGCGCCCGGACTAGCCTGGGCACAGATACGCAGTATTTT.

The chain has TRBV19 and TRBJ1-5, with TRBD1 as a possible D gene (5 bases). This CDR3 comprises 14 residues. V was cut by 3 bases and J by 7 bases, with 13 bases left in between. CDR1 and CDR2 from the germline V gene are LNHDA and SQIVND (reference sequence). The CDR3 coding sequence is TGTGCCAGTAGTATCGTAGGGGCAGGGCAGCCCCAGCATTTT. As protein: CASSIVGAGQPQHF.

This clonotype was seen a few times. V gene TRBV20-1 combines with J gene TRBJ1-1, with D uncertain. Germline V lookup: CDR1 DFQATT, CDR2 SNEGSKA (reference sequence). The CDR3 covers 11 residues. Trimming left V 0 bases short and J 7 bases short, with 6 bases between. In DNA form, the CDR3 reads TGCAGTGCTAGAGACGGTTATGAAGCTTTCTTT. Translating it yields CSARDGYEAFF.

Details on this clonotype: This may stem from a read error, because a much larger clone lies one nucleotide away. This chain links TRBV4-2 with TRBJ1-5, with no clear D. CDR1 is LGHNA, CDR2 YNFKEQ, per germline. The CDR3 totals 12 residues. V was shortened by 3 bases and J by 3 bases, with 3 bases between the two germline ends. The CDR3 region is CASSHDNQPQHF. CDR3 coding DNA: TGTGCCAGCAGCCACGACAATCAGCCCCAGCATTTT.

The CDR3 nucleotides are TGCGCCAGCATCCGGGGCCTTATGTCCCACGAGCAGTACTTC. Translating gives CASIRGLMSHEQYF. The genes are TRBV23-1 and TRBJ2-7, with D perhaps given as TRBD1 or TRBD2 (5 bases each). TRBV23-1 is an ORF, with its function uncertain. The CDR3 is 14 residues long. Trimming removed 7 bases at V and 5 bases at J, with 18 bases between.

The genes are TRBV6-5 and TRBJ1-6; D is undetermined. Germline-derived CDR1 and CDR2 are MNHEY and SVGAGI. Trimming took off 6 bases at V and 7 bases at J, with 16 bases between the two ends. The CDR3 has 15 residues. The CDR3 DNA reads as TGTGCCAGCAGCCTACTCGGATCGCTAAATTCACCCCTCCACTTT. This gives the protein CASSLLGSLNSPLHF.

The rearrangement links TRBV7-3 to TRBJ2-1; D not resolved. CDR1 SGHTA and CDR2 FQGTGA come from the germline V gene. V was trimmed by 2 bases and J by 0 bases, leaving 8 bases between them. This CDR3 spans 15 amino acids. CDR3 in amino acids: CASSLGLSSYNEQFF. The CDR3 nucleotides are TGTGCCAGCAGCTTAGGGCTTAGCTCCTACAATGAGCAGTTCTTC.

The J gene is TRBJ2-7, the V gene TRBV30, with TRBD2 matching over 7 bases. Germline lookup yields CDR1 GTSNPN and CDR2 SVGIG (reference sequence). The junction had 6 bases not matched to a gene; V was cut back by 4 bases and J by 3 bases. The CDR3 totals 13 residues. The chain's CDR3 is CAWTPGGGYEQYF. In nucleotides, the CDR3 is TGTGCCTGGACCCCTGGCGGGGGCTACGAGCAGTACTTC.

This clonotype showed up just a few times. The chain couples TRBV6-6 to TRBJ1-3; D may be TRBD1 (6 bases). The length of the CDR3 is 15 residues. V was trimmed by 5 bases and J by 0 bases, leaving 11 bases between them. Looked up from germline, CDR1 is MNHNY and CDR2 is SVGAGI (reference sequence). As DNA, the CDR3 is TGTGCCAGCAGTCCGACAGGTTACTCTGGAAACACCATATATTTT. Protein: CASSPTGYSGNTIYF.

There are a few counts of this clonotype. This sequence joins TRBV19 and TRBJ2-2; weak D call: TRBD1 (6 bases). Germline-derived CDR1 and CDR2 are LNHDA and SQIVND (reference sequence). CDR3 length equals 15 residues. Trimming removed 4 bases from V and 4 bases from J, with 13 bases in between. CDR3: CASSRLGTRTGELFF. Written as DNA, the CDR3 is TGTGCCAGTAGTAGACTCGGGACACGCACCGGGGAGCTGTTTTTT.

This clonotype has more than one count but fewer than ten. The chain has TRBV18 and TRBJ2-1, with TRBD2 matching 8 bases. The CDR3 loop spans 15 amino acids. V shed 0 bases and J 8 bases; nucleotides not matched to a gene: 6. Germline values: CDR1 KGHSH, CDR2 LQKENI. The CDR3 sequence: CASSPPSRGADEQFF. As DNA, the CDR3 is TGTGCCAGCTCACCACCGTCGCGGGGGGCCGATGAGCAGTTCTTC. The full variable domain, its missing parts supplied by reference TRBV18 and TRBJ2-1, is NAGVMQNPRHLVRRRGQEARLRCSPMKGHSHVYWYRQLPEEGLKFMVYLQKENIIDESGMPKERFSAEFPKEGPSILRIQQVVRGDSAAYFCASSPPSRGADEQFFGPGTRLTVL.

J is TRBJ1-4 and V is TRBV5-1; the D gene is possibly TRBD1 (6 bases). Trimming stripped 1 base from V and 5 bases from J, with 21 bases between. The germline V gene has CDR1 SGHRS and CDR2 YFSETQ. The CDR3 loop spans 18 amino acids. Here the CDR3 DNA reads TGCGCCAGCAGCTTGACCGGGACAAACACAGGTGAAAATGAAAAACTGTTTTTT. It translates to CASSLTGTNTGENEKLFF.

The chain has TRBV27 and TRBJ1-5, with D unclear. Germline V CDR1 and CDR2: MNHEY, SMNVEV (reference sequence). Trimming stripped 2 bases from V and 8 bases from J, with 13 bases between. The CDR3 runs 14 residues. The chain's CDR3 is CASSLGWGTEPQHF. CDR3 in DNA: TGTGCCAGCAGTTTAGGGTGGGGAACTGAGCCCCAGCATTTT.

This sequence joins TRBV20-1 and TRBJ1-5; D unclear. The CDR3 runs 12 residues. V was shortened by 6 bases and J by 7 bases, with 13 bases between the two germline ends. From germline, CDR1 is DFQATT and CDR2 SNEGSKA (reference sequence). CDR3 in DNA: TGCAGTGCCGCCTCCCCCGGGCAGCCCCAGCATTTT. Translating gives CSAASPGQPQHF.

This clonotype came up a few times. As DNA, the CDR3 is TGTGCCAGCAGCTTAGTAAGGGGCTCAATCTACAATGAGCAGTTCTTC. This codes for CASSLVRGSIYNEQFF. This chain links TRBV11-3 with TRBJ2-1; a weak D match, TRBD1 (5 bases). Germline V gene sequence: CDR1 SGHNT, CDR2 YENEEA. This CDR3 region has 16 residues. Trimming shortened V by 1 base and J by 3 bases, and 13 bases separated the two germline ends.

V gene TRBV20-1 combines with J gene TRBJ2-7, with 7 bases that match TRBD1. The CDR3 runs 14 residues. V lost 4 bases and J lost 2; bases outside the gene matches: 8. Germline CDR1 is DFQATT and CDR2 is SNEGSKA (reference sequence). The CDR3: CSATPGGQAYEQYV. The CDR3 coding sequence is TGCAGTGCTACTCCAGGGGGTCAGGCCTACGAGCAGTACGTC.

Concerning this clonotype itself: At one of its ends the junction is not consistent with the germline gene, which may arise from a read error. This chain connects TRBV14 to TRBJ2-5, with D possibly being TRBD1 or TRBD2 (6 bases each). The CDR3 is 16 residues long. CDR1 is SGHDN and CDR2 is FVKESK in the germline V gene. The CDR3 protein is CASSQGAGGPAGTQYF. The CDR3 DNA reads TGTGCCAGCAGTCAAGGGGCCGGGGGCCCGGCAGGGACCCAGTACTTC.

The chain's CDR3 is CASSLQLGTDTQYF. The DNA for the CDR3 is TGCGCCAGCAGCTTGCAGCTCGGGACCGATACGCAGTATTTT. V usage is TRBV5-1 and J usage is TRBJ2-3; D tentatively reads TRBD1 or TRBD2 (5 bases each). The V and J ends lost 1 base and 6 bases respectively, with 12 bases between them. The germline gives CDR1 SGHRS, CDR2 YFSETQ. This CDR3 region has 14 residues.

This clonotype was detected a few times. The chain employs TRBV6-2 or TRBV6-3 and TRBJ1-2; D is possibly TRBD1 (5 bases). Germline values: CDR1 MNHEY, CDR2 SVGEGT. The CDR3 covers 15 residues. Between the trimmed V and J ends, which lost 2 bases and 1 base, there was a span of 11 bases. The DNA of the CDR3 is TGTGCCAGCAGTTACCGGACAAGAATTAACTATGGCTACACCTTC. It is translated as CASSYRTRINYGYTF.

This clonotype was detected a few times. This chain connects TRBV13 to TRBJ2-7, with TRBD2 matching over 10 bases. Trimming cost V 6 bases and J 2 bases; bases outside gene matches: 4. This CDR3 contains 14 residues. The germline V gene has CDR1 PRHDT and CDR2 FYEKMQ (reference sequence). The CDR3 sequence is CASRFSGGAYEQYF. DNA of the CDR3: TGTGCCAGCAGATTCAGCGGGGGGGCCTACGAGCAGTACTTC.

This clonotype has only a few counts. The chain carries TRBV5-1 and TRBJ1-2, with 10 bases identical to TRBD1. Trimming cost V 4 bases and J 5 bases; bases outside gene matches: 5. The CDR3 length is 14 residues. Germline V gives CDR1 SGHRS, CDR2 YFSETQ. CDR3 sequence: CASSRDRGTYGYTF. In DNA form, the CDR3 reads TGCGCCAGCAGCCGGGACAGGGGAACTTATGGCTACACCTTC.

This clonotype turned up a few times. The chain has TRBV4-1 and TRBJ1-1; a weak D match, TRBD1 (6 bases). The V end was cut by 0 bases, the J end by 4 bases, with 12 bases between. The CDR3 is 15 residues long. From germline, CDR1 is MGHRA and CDR2 YSYEKL. The CDR3 loop reads CASSQEGGSGTEAFF. CDR3 DNA: TGCGCCAGCAGCCAAGAAGGGGGATCGGGCACTGAAGCTTTCTTT.

This clonotype has just a few counts. V is TRBV6-5 and J is TRBJ2-7; the D gene is possibly TRBD1 (5 bases). CDR3 length: 12 amino acids. The germline gives CDR1 MNHEY, CDR2 SVGAGI. V was trimmed by 8 bases and J by 2 bases, leaving 10 bases between them. The CDR3 loop is CASYQGPYEQYF. For the CDR3, the DNA is TGTGCCAGCTACCAGGGTCCCTACGAGCAGTACTTC.